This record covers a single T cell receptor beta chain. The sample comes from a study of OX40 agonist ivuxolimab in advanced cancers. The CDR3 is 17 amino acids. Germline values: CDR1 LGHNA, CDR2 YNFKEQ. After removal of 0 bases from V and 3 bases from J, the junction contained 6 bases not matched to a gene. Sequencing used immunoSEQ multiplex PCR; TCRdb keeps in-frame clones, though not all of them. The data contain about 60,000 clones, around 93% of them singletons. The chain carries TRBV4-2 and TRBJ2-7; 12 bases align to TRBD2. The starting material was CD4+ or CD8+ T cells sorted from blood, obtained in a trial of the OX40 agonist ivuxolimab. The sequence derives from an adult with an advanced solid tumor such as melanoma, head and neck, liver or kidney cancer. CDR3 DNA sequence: TGTGCCAGCAGCCAAGAAACTAGCGGGAGGACCAACTACGAGCAGTACTTC. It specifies CASSQETSGRTNYEQYF.